Listed below are T cell receptor beta chains from one sample, sequenced in a study of beta chain features in type 1 diabetes. Here immunoSEQ multiplex PCR was the method, and the copy in TCRdb shows in-frame clones only, minus some. The table shows around 710,000 clones, with around an eighth occurring only once. The sample comprised naive CD4+ T cells from blood. Receptors were obtained from a man aged 30 to 39 with type 1 diabetes. The CDR3 runs from the conserved cysteine through the conserved F or W. A D gene is named only where the DNA matches it firmly. Rows give clone size only sometimes, using once, few, many, or a class for an expanded clone.

d_gene: -; abundance: few; j_gene: TRBJ1-2; v_gene: TRBV28; CDR3nt: TGTGCCAGCAGCGATGGACCGTCAGGGAGCTACACCTTC; CDR3aa: CASSDGPSGSYTF
d_gene: TRBD2; abundance: -; j_gene: TRBJ2-1; v_gene: TRBV4-3; CDR3nt: TGCGCCAGCAGCCAAGAACTAGCGGGGGGGCCGGGGGCCTACAATGAGCAGTTCTTC; CDR3aa: CASSQELAGGPGAYNEQFF
d_gene: -; abundance: -; j_gene: TRBJ1-2; v_gene: TRBV30; CDR3nt: TGTGCCTGGAGCTCTGCAGGGAGATTTTATGGCTACACCTTC; CDR3aa: CAWSSAGRFYGYTF
d_gene: -; abundance: -; j_gene: TRBJ1-5; v_gene: TRBV2; CDR3nt: TGTGCCAGCATGCAGGGGCTAGGTCAGCCCCAGCATTTT; CDR3aa: CASMQGLGQPQHF
d_gene: -; abundance: few; j_gene: TRBJ2-2; v_gene: TRBV2; CDR3nt: TGTGCCACCTCCGTTTTCCAGCTTAGAATAAACACCGGGGAGCTGTTTTTT; CDR3aa: CATSVFQLRINTGELFF
d_gene: -; abundance: few; j_gene: TRBJ1-5; v_gene: TRBV6-6; CDR3nt: TGTGCCAGCAGTCAGACAGGAGACAATCAGCCCCAGCATTTT; CDR3aa: CASSQTGDNQPQHF
d_gene: -; abundance: few; j_gene: TRBJ1-5; v_gene: TRBV25-1; CDR3nt: TGTGCCAGCAGTGAATCGGCAGGGAGCGGCAATCAGCCCCAGCATTTT; CDR3aa: CASSESAGSGNQPQHF
d_gene: -; abundance: few; j_gene: TRBJ1-1; v_gene: TRBV18; CDR3nt: TGTGCCAGCTCACCACCAGGGTTAAACACTGAAGCTTTCTTT; CDR3aa: CASSPPGLNTEAFF
d_gene: -; abundance: few; j_gene: TRBJ1-5; v_gene: TRBV2; CDR3nt: TGTGCCAGCGGGAGGGAAACCAATCAGCCCCAGCATTTT; CDR3aa: CASGRETNQPQHF
d_gene: -; abundance: -; j_gene: TRBJ1-2; v_gene: TRBV28; CDR3nt: TGTGCCAGCAGTTTAACGGCAGGGAAGGGCTATGGCTACACCTTC; CDR3aa: CASSLTAGKGYGYTF
d_gene: TRBD2; abundance: -; j_gene: TRBJ2-3; v_gene: TRBV28; CDR3nt: TGTGCCACTTGGACTAGCGGGGTCACAGATACGCAGTATTTT; CDR3aa: CATWTSGVTDTQYF
d_gene: TRBD1; abundance: -; j_gene: TRBJ1-4; v_gene: TRBV2; CDR3nt: TGTGCCAGCAGTGCCACACAGGGGATAAGCGAAAAACTGTTTTTT; CDR3aa: CASSATQGISEKLFF
d_gene: -; abundance: -; j_gene: TRBJ2-7; v_gene: TRBV7-9; CDR3nt: TGTGCCAGCACCGCATCGGCAGTCGCATACGAGCAGTACTTC; CDR3aa: CASTASAVAYEQYF
d_gene: -; abundance: -; j_gene: TRBJ2-5; v_gene: TRBV2; CDR3nt: TGTGCCAGCAGTGAAGTGGGAGAGACCCAGTACTTC; CDR3aa: CASSEVGETQYF
d_gene: -; abundance: -; j_gene: TRBJ1-1; v_gene: TRBV5-1; CDR3nt: TGCGCCAGCAGCTTGGCGGCTAGGGCCTCGATGAACACTGAAGCTTTCTTT; CDR3aa: CASSLAARASMNTEAFF
d_gene: -; abundance: few; j_gene: TRBJ2-2; v_gene: TRBV2; CDR3nt: TGTGCCAGCAGTCCAGTACCTTCGAACACCGGGGAGCTGTTTTTT; CDR3aa: CASSPVPSNTGELFF
d_gene: -; abundance: few; j_gene: TRBJ2-2; v_gene: TRBV4-2; CDR3nt: TGTGCCAGCAGCCAAGACACAATCTATACCGGGGAGCTGTTTTTT; CDR3aa: CASSQDTIYTGELFF
d_gene: -; abundance: few; j_gene: TRBJ2-1; v_gene: TRBV18; CDR3nt: TGTGCCAGCTCACCCCCCGGCTACAATGAGCAGTTCTTC; CDR3aa: CASSPPGYNEQFF
d_gene: -; abundance: -; j_gene: TRBJ1-6; v_gene: TRBV5-6; CDR3nt: TGTGCCAGCAGCGCTTTCAGATGGACCTATAATTCACCCCTCCACTTT; CDR3aa: CASSAFRWTYNSPLHF
d_gene: -; abundance: few; j_gene: TRBJ2-7; v_gene: TRBV28; CDR3nt: TGTGCCAGCTTGGGATCCTACGAGCAGTACTTC; CDR3aa: CASLGSYEQYF
d_gene: -; abundance: -; j_gene: TRBJ1-5; v_gene: TRBV1; CDR3nt: TGCACCAGCAGCCAAGCGGGGACAGGACGTCTGGGCAATCAGCCCCAGCATTTT; CDR3aa: CTSSQAGTGRLGNQPQHF
d_gene: -; abundance: few; j_gene: TRBJ2-1; v_gene: TRBV28; CDR3nt: TGTGCCAGCAGCAATTTCATAGGTAATGAGCAGTTCTTC; CDR3aa: CASSNFIGNEQFF
d_gene: -; abundance: few; j_gene: TRBJ2-2; v_gene: TRBV7-2; CDR3nt: TGTGCCAGCAGCTTAGCCGCGGGGCGGGGTACCGGGGAGCTGTTTTTT; CDR3aa: CASSLAAGRGTGELFF
d_gene: -; abundance: -; j_gene: TRBJ1-1; v_gene: TRBV5-4; CDR3nt: TGTGCCAGCAGCTTCCAGACGAACACTGAAGCTTTCTTT; CDR3aa: CASSFQTNTEAFF
d_gene: TRBD1; abundance: -; j_gene: TRBJ2-7; v_gene: TRBV4-2; CDR3nt: TGTGCCAGCAGCCAGGGACAGGCGGGTGACGAGCAGTACTTC; CDR3aa: CASSQGQAGDEQYF
d_gene: -; abundance: few; j_gene: TRBJ2-1; v_gene: TRBV5-1; CDR3nt: TGCGCCAGCAGCCCGGACAGCCGGCGGGTCAATGAGCAGTTCTTC; CDR3aa: CASSPDSRRVNEQFF
d_gene: -; abundance: few; j_gene: TRBJ2-5; v_gene: TRBV7-2; CDR3nt: TGTGCCAGCAGCTTAGCCCAAGGGGGGAAAGAGACCCAGTACTTC; CDR3aa: CASSLAQGGKETQYF
d_gene: TRBD1; abundance: few; j_gene: TRBJ2-5; v_gene: TRBV10-3; CDR3nt: TGTGCCACCACGAGGGACAGGGGGCGCGGAGAGACCCAGTACTTC; CDR3aa: CATTRDRGRGETQYF
d_gene: TRBD2; abundance: once; j_gene: TRBJ2-3; v_gene: TRBV9; CDR3nt: TGTGCCAGCAGCGTGGGCGGGGGGTTCACCACAGATACGCAGTATTTT; CDR3aa: CASSVGGGFTTDTQYF
d_gene: -; abundance: few; j_gene: TRBJ2-6; v_gene: TRBV9; CDR3nt: TGTGCCAGCAGCACTACAAGTTCCTGGGCCAACGTCCTGACTTTC; CDR3aa: CASSTTSSWANVLTF
d_gene: TRBD1; abundance: once; j_gene: TRBJ2-7; v_gene: TRBV5-6; CDR3nt: TGTGCCAGCAGACCCGGGACAGAAAGCTACGAGCAGTACTTC; CDR3aa: CASRPGTESYEQYF
d_gene: -; abundance: few; j_gene: TRBJ2-5; v_gene: TRBV5-1; CDR3nt: TGCGCCAGCAGCTTGGAGCGACGGGAGACCCAGTACTTC; CDR3aa: CASSLERRETQYF
d_gene: TRBD1; abundance: -; j_gene: TRBJ2-1; v_gene: TRBV30; CDR3nt: TGTGCCTGGAATAGGGGGCACCCCTACGGTGAGCAGTTCTTC; CDR3aa: CAWNRGHPYGEQFF
d_gene: -; abundance: few; j_gene: TRBJ2-4; v_gene: TRBV5-6; CDR3nt: TGTGCCAGCAGCTTCGCGAACATTCAGTACTTC; CDR3aa: CASSFANIQYF
d_gene: -; abundance: few; j_gene: TRBJ2-3; v_gene: TRBV25-1; CDR3nt: TGTGCCAGCACAGGCACAGATACGCAGTATTTT; CDR3aa: CASTGTDTQYF
d_gene: -; abundance: -; j_gene: TRBJ1-2; v_gene: TRBV7-9; CDR3nt: TGTGCCAGCAGCTTAGCGGGTTGGAGGGTATATGGCTACACCTTC; CDR3aa: CASSLAGWRVYGYTF
d_gene: TRBD1; abundance: few; j_gene: TRBJ1-5; v_gene: TRBV10-3; CDR3nt: TGTGCCAGTAAACAGGGGGAACGGCAGCCCCAGCATTTT; CDR3aa: CASKQGERQPQHF
d_gene: TRBD1; abundance: once; j_gene: TRBJ2-1; v_gene: TRBV5-1; CDR3nt: TGCGCCAGCAGCCTAGGACAGGGCGAGTGGGAGCAGTTCTTC; CDR3aa: CASSLGQGEWEQFF
d_gene: -; abundance: -; j_gene: TRBJ1-2; v_gene: TRBV21-1; CDR3nt: TGTGCCAGCAGCACCACCCCCCGGACACCTGCCTATGGCTACACCTTC; CDR3aa: CASSTTPRTPAYGYTF
d_gene: -; abundance: once; j_gene: TRBJ1-2; v_gene: TRBV6-6; CDR3nt: TGTGCCAGCAGGACAGCTAACTATGGCTACACCTTC; CDR3aa: CASRTANYGYTF
d_gene: -; abundance: -; j_gene: TRBJ1-2; v_gene: TRBV28; CDR3nt: TGTGCCAGCACCATACCTTATAACTATGGCTACACCTTC; CDR3aa: CASTIPYNYGYTF
d_gene: -; abundance: -; j_gene: TRBJ1-1; v_gene: TRBV5-4; CDR3nt: TGTGCCAGCAGCTTGGGGCAGCAGAACACTGAAGCTTTCTTT; CDR3aa: CASSLGQQNTEAFF
d_gene: TRBD2; abundance: few; j_gene: TRBJ2-5; v_gene: TRBV10-1; CDR3nt: TGCGCCAGCAGTGAGTCTTCCGGACTAGCGGGGCTCCAAGAGACCCAGTACTTC; CDR3aa: CASSESSGLAGLQETQYF
d_gene: -; abundance: -; j_gene: TRBJ1-5; v_gene: TRBV19; CDR3nt: TGTGCCAGTAGTAACCTCCCTCTGGGGGCGAAGCCCCAGCATTTT; CDR3aa: CASSNLPLGAKPQHF
d_gene: -; abundance: few; j_gene: TRBJ2-7; v_gene: TRBV27; CDR3nt: TGTGCCAGCAGTTTTAACAGGGCGTACGAGCAGTACTTC; CDR3aa: CASSFNRAYEQYF
d_gene: TRBD1; abundance: -; j_gene: TRBJ2-1; v_gene: TRBV5-1; CDR3nt: TGCGCCAGCAGCTTGGGGGGACAGGTGTCCTACAATGAGCAGTTCTTC; CDR3aa: CASSLGGQVSYNEQFF
d_gene: -; abundance: few; j_gene: TRBJ2-1; v_gene: TRBV15; CDR3nt: TGTGCCACCAGCAGAGATCAGGCGGGGGCTTACAATGAGCAGTTCTTC; CDR3aa: CATSRDQAGAYNEQFF
d_gene: -; abundance: -; j_gene: TRBJ2-5; v_gene: TRBV20-1; CDR3nt: TGCAGTGCTCTGCCCCGGGAGACCCAGTACTTC; CDR3aa: CSALPRETQYF
d_gene: TRBD1; abundance: few; j_gene: TRBJ1-2; v_gene: TRBV6-5; CDR3nt: TGTGCCAGCAGTCGGGGACAGTTCTATGGCTACACCTTC; CDR3aa: CASSRGQFYGYTF
d_gene: TRBD1; abundance: few; j_gene: TRBJ2-6; v_gene: TRBV7-9; CDR3nt: TGTGCCAGCAGCTTAGAGGGGACAGTCTCTGGGGCCAACGTCCTGACTTTC; CDR3aa: CASSLEGTVSGANVLTF
d_gene: TRBD1; abundance: -; j_gene: TRBJ2-5; v_gene: TRBV28; CDR3nt: TGTGCCAGCAGTCCGTGGGGGACAGGGGGCCGGGAGACCCAGTACTTC; CDR3aa: CASSPWGTGGRETQYF
d_gene: TRBD1; abundance: -; j_gene: TRBJ1-5; v_gene: TRBV7-2; CDR3nt: TGTGCCAGCAGCTACGGACAGGATCGTCAGCCCCAGCATTTT; CDR3aa: CASSYGQDRQPQHF